These 5 T cell receptor beta chains originate from one sample sequenced in a study of low-dose radiotherapy and immunotherapy resistance in tumors. Time point defined: before trial treatment. Gene-specific TRAV and TRBV primers were used for first-strand cDNA, covering alpha and beta chains. TCRs were amplified for roughly 20 PCR cycles with a constant-region primer and V-primer adapter. TCRdb reanalysed the reads using MiXCR and keeps one entry per CDR3 protein. Among fewer than 95,000 distinct CDR3 sequences listed, 9% to 9.5% were seen once. The sample consisted of PBMCs, taken before treatment. The source of these receptors is a male donor with prostate cancer.

There are many counts of this clonotype. The chain combines TRBV4-2 with TRBJ1-3, with no clear D. This CDR3 has 17 residues. Germline-derived CDR1 and CDR2 are LGHNA and YNFKEQ. V shed 4 bases and J shed 0 bases, with 16 bases lying between them. The CDR3 DNA sequence: TGTGCCAGCAGCCCCGATAGGACGCAGAGCTCTGGAAACACCATATATTTT. Amino acid sequence: CASSPDRTQSSGNTIYF.

Many counts were recorded for this clonotype. The rearrangement links TRBV28 to TRBJ1-3; no firm D call. Trimming took off 3 bases at V and 5 bases at J, with 11 bases between the two ends. Germline V gene data show CDR1 as MDHEN and CDR2 as SYDVKM. This CDR3 has 14 amino acids. CDR3 sequence: CASSLGNLRNTIYF. DNA for the CDR3: TGTGCCAGCAGTTTGGGGAACCTAAGAAACACCATATATTTT. The full variable domain, its missing parts supplied by reference TRBV28 and TRBJ1-3, is DVKVTQSSRYLVKRTGEKVFLECVQDMDHENMFWYRQDPGLGLRLIYFSYDVKMKEKGDIPEGYSVSREKKERFSLILESASTNQTSMYLCASSLGNLRNTIYFGEGSWLTVV.

In this sample, this clonotype turned up many times. As DNA, the CDR3 is TGTGCCTGGAGTTCGGGACTGGTTAATTCACCCCTCCACTTT. Translating it yields CAWSSGLVNSPLHF. The chain employs TRBV30 and TRBJ1-6; TRBD1 might be the D (5 bases). V lost 2 bases and J 6 bases, leaving 11 bases between the germline ends. The germline V gene encodes CDR1 GTSNPN and CDR2 SVGIG (reference sequence). CDR3 length equals 14 residues.

This clonotype was counted at least ten times. This chain uses TRBV11-1 with TRBJ2-1; 7 positions match TRBD1. The germline CDR1 and CDR2 sequences are SGHAT and FQDESV (reference sequence). V shed 1 base, J shed 6 bases, and the junction held 6 bases outside the gene matches. The CDR3 consists of 15 residues. The chain's CDR3 is CASSLDPTGINEQFF. For the CDR3, the DNA is TGTGCCAGCAGCTTAGACCCGACAGGGATCAATGAGCAGTTCTTC.

This clonotype was picked up many times. The V gene is TRBV28, the J gene TRBJ2-2, with 7 bases matching TRBD2. The CDR3 extends over 18 amino acids. Germline lookup yields CDR1 MDHEN and CDR2 SYDVKM. The V and J ends lost 5 bases and 0 bases, in that order; junction bases with no gene match: 12. CDR3 protein: CASSPPVGGGTNTGELFF. The CDR3 DNA reads as TGTGCCAGCAGTCCTCCCGTCGGGGGAGGGACGAACACCGGGGAGCTGTTTTTT.